The sequence of this TCR beta chain was determined in a study of blood T cell repertoires in COVID-19. Study processing details: Nucleated cell counts were estimated from reference gene primer amplification. This table comes from immunoSEQ multiplex PCR, and its TCRdb copy is limited to in-frame clones, with some not included. V and J calls plus clone size are reproduced from that table; the DNA served to infer D and trimming. The table includes roughly 20,000 clones, around 87% detected once. The ends were cut back, 4 bases at V and 0 bases at J, with 8 bases in the middle. Germline V gene data show CDR1 as KGHDR and CDR2 as SFDVKD. The CDR3 loop spans 14 amino acids.

Sample: peripheral blood. The receptor's source is a human donor in a cohort sampled during active COVID-19. The genes are TRBV24-1 and TRBJ2-5, with D uncertain. The CDR3 coding sequence is TGTGCCACCAGTGAACACCTGTACCAAGAGACCCAGTACTTC. It specifies CATSEHLYQETQYF.